The rows below give T cell receptor beta chains drawn from one sample of a study of STAT5B mutations in CD4+ large granular lymphocyte leukemia. The assay was immunoSEQ multiplex PCR, and TCRdb's table has in-frame clones only and misses some. This table has approximately 41,000 clones, approximately 85% appearing once. The material sequenced was CD4+ T cells from blood buffy coats. Every receptor here comes from a human donor in good health. CDR3s include the opening cysteine and the closing phenylalanine or tryptophan. D genes are given only for firm matches.

d_call,v_call,j_call,cdr3_aa
.,TRBV5-1,TRBJ2-1,CASSLDAGANEQFF
TRBD2,TRBV5-1,TRBJ2-1,CASRSTGTSGRYEQFF
.,TRBV6-5,TRBJ1-5,CASSYLGARQPQHF
TRBD1,TRBV19,TRBJ2-4,CASSWTGTKNIQYF
.,TRBV7-3,TRBJ2-5,CASSLQLGETQYF
TRBD1,TRBV19,TRBJ1-2,CASSPSLQGEVVYGYTF
TRBD2,TRBV25-1,TRBJ2-3,CASSAGGTDTQYF
.,TRBV19,TRBJ2-5,CASSIGLGETQYF
.,TRBV25-1,TRBJ1-1,CASRKTNLPEAFF
TRBD1,TRBV6-6,TRBJ2-5,CASRPGTGLRGETQYF
.,TRBV28,TRBJ2-4,CASSLLGRGGAKNIQYF
.,TRBV27,TRBJ2-7,CASSLSGRAYEQYF
TRBD2,TRBV9,TRBJ2-1,CASSLPGRDEQFF
.,TRBV7-2,TRBJ2-1,CASSLANNEQFF
TRBD1,TRBV5-1,TRBJ2-2,CASSLDRANTGELFF
.,TRBV5-4,TRBJ2-5,CASSWVGSQETQYF
TRBD1,TRBV5-1,TRBJ2-5,CASSLAWTGSTKETQYF
TRBD1,TRBV28,TRBJ1-4,CASSLRTGRYEKLFF
.,TRBV2,TRBJ1-3,CASIGSTVGNTIYF
TRBD1,TRBV2,TRBJ2-7,CASKSGTGGYEQYF
.,TRBV6-4,TRBJ1-5,CANSEGVSGPQHF
TRBD1,TRBV14,TRBJ2-5,CASSQVTGTEWETQYF
.,TRBV5-1,TRBJ2-3,CASSSRGTIPGTDTQYF
TRBD2,TRBV27,TRBJ2-7,CASNLGLAENWLDKEQYF
.,TRBV10-3,TRBJ2-5,CAISELRETQYF
.,TRBV5-1,TRBJ1-2,CASSLGGQGDGYTF
TRBD1,TRBV7-3,TRBJ2-7,CASSLRRDRRSSYEQYF
.,TRBV29-1,TRBJ1-2,CSVEGGDLFYGYTF
.,TRBV5-4,TRBJ2-5,CASSLGWETQYF
.,TRBV7-3,TRBJ2-2,CASSYFFGGPNIGELFF